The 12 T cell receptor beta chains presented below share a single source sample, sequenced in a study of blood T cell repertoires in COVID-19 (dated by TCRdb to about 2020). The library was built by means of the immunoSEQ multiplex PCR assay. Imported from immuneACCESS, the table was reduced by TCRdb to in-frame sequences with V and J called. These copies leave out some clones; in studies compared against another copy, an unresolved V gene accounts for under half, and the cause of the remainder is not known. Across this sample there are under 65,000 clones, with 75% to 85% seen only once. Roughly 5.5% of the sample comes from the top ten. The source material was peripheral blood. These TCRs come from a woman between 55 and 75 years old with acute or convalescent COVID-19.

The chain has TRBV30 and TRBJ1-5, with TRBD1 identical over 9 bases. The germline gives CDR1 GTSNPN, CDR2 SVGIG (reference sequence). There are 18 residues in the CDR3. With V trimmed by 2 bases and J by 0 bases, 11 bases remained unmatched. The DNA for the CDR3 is TGTGCCTGGAGTTCAACGGGACAGGGACCATATAGCAATCAGCCCCAGCATTTT. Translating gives CAWSSTGQGPYSNQPQHF.

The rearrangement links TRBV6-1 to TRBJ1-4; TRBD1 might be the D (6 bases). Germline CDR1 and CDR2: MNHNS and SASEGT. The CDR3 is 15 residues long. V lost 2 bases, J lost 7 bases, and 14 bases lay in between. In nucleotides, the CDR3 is TGTGCCAGCAGTGAATTATATGGCAGGGGTGAAAAACTGTTTTTT. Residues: CASSELYGRGEKLFF.

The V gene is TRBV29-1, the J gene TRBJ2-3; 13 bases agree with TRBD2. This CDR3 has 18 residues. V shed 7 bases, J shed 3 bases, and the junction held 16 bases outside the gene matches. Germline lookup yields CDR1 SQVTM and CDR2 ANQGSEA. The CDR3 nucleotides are TGCAGCGGGGGGGGACTAGCGGGAAAAGGACAGCTTACAGATACGCAGTATTTT. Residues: CSGGGLAGKGQLTDTQYF.

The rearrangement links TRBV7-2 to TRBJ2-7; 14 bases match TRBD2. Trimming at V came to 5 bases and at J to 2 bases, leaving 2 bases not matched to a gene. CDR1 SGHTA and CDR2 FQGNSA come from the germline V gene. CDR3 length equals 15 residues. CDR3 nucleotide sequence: TGTGCCAGCAGCGTGGGACTAGCGGGGGCCTACGAGCAGTACTTC. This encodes CASSVGLAGAYEQYF.

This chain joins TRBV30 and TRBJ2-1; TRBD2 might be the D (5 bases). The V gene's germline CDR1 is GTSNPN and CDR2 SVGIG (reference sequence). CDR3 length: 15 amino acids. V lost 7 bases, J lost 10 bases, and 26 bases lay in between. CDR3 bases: TGTGCCTATACCCCTTTGAGCGGACTCCGAGGGGAGCAGTTCTTC. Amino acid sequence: CAYTPLSGLRGEQFF.

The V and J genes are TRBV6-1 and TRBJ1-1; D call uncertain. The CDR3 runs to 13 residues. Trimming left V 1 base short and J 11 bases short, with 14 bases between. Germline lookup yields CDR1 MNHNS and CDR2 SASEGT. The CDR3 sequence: CASSEGAKSVAFF. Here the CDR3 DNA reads TGTGCCAGCAGTGAAGGGGCGAAGTCGGTGGCTTTCTTT.

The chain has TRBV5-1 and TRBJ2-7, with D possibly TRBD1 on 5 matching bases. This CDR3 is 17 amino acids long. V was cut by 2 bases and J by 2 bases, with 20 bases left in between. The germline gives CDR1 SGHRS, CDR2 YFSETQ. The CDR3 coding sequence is TGCGCCAGCAGCTTTTCCCAGGGTGGTAATAGTGCCTACGAGCAGTACTTC. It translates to CASSFSQGGNSAYEQYF.

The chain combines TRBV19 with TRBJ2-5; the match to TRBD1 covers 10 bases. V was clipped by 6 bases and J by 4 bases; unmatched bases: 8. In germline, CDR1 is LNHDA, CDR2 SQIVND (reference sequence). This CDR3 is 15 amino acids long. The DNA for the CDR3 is TGTGCCAGTAGCATATGGACAGGGGGAGTAGAGACCCAGTACTTC. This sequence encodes CASSIWTGGVETQYF.

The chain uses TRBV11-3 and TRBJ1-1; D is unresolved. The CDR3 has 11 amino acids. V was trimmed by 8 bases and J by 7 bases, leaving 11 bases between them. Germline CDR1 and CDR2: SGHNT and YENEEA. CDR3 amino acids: CASASRIEAFF. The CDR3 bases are TGTGCCAGCGCGTCGAGGATTGAAGCTTTCTTT. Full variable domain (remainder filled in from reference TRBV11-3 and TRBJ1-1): EAGVVQSPRYKIIEKKQPVAFWCNPISGHNTLYWYLQNLGQGPELLIRYENEEAVDDSQLPKDRFSAERLKGVDSTLKIQPAELGDSAVYLCASASRIEAFFGQGTRLTVV.

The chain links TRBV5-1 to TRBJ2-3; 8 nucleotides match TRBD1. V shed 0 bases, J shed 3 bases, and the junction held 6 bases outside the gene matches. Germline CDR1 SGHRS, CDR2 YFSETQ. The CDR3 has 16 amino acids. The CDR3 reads CASSLGGQASTDTQYF. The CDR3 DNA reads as TGCGCCAGCAGCTTGGGGGGACAGGCCAGTACAGATACGCAGTATTTT.

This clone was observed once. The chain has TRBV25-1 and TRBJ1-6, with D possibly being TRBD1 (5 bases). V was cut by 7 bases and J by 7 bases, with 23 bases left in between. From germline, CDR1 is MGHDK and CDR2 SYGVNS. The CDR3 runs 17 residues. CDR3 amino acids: CASTQMGGSGENSPLHF. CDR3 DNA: TGTGCCAGCACTCAAATGGGGGGTTCTGGGGAAAATTCACCCCTCCACTTT.

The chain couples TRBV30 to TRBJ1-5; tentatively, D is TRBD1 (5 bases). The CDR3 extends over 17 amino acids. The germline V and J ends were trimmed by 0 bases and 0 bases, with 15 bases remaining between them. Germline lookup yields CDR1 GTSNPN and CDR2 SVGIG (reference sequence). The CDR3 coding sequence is TGTGCCTGGAGTGTGGGGCTAGTGGCAGTTAGCAATCAGCCCCAGCATTTT. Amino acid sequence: CAWSVGLVAVSNQPQHF.